This paragraph covers one TCR beta chain sequence. The data were obtained in a study of T cell responses to AZD1222 COVID-19 vaccine. This CDR3 spans 13 amino acids. V lost 6 bases, J lost 7 bases, and 10 bases lay in between. The germline CDR1 and CDR2 sequences are SGHNT and YENEEA. TCRdb's copy holds only in-frame clones and misses some; the assay was immunoSEQ multiplex PCR. The sample has tens of thousands of clones; over 70% are singletons. The sample here was peripheral blood, taken on day 0 of AZD1222 vaccination. This sequence originates from an adult in good health. V and J are TRBV11-3 and TRBJ1-6, with a weak D call TRBD1 (5 bases). The CDR3 protein is CASRGRDNSPLHF. In nucleotides, the CDR3 is TGTGCCAGCAGGGGTAGGGACAATTCACCCCTCCACTTT.